In its sample, the clone carrying this TCR beta chain is medium-sized. Antigen unknown. Time point meaning: sample taken at primary tumor resection. In the library, each TCR cDNA molecule bore its own unique molecular identifier. TCRdb re-called the 5' RACE reads with MiXCR, one entry per CDR3 protein. The table has some 13,000 distinct CDR3 sequences, around 3.5% seen once. This record belongs to a study of spatial heterogeneity in lung cancer. About the research overall: The mean occurrence of each unique TCR and UMI combination in raw reads exceeded 8.5. Overall study results and limits: Tumor mutation counts were tracked by expanded intratumoral alpha and beta TCR counts.

The sequence was obtained from a male donor with early-stage non-small cell lung cancer. The input for sequencing was lung tumor tissue, taken at surgery.

In nucleotides, the CDR3 is TGTGCCAGCTCTGAAGGGACAGGGGCTACCTACGAGCAGTACGTC. Amino acids: CASSEGTGATYEQYV. The chain joins TRBV18 to TRBJ2-7, with 10 bases that match TRBD1. Germline V CDR1 and CDR2: KGHSH, LQKENI. Losses at the gene ends were 6 bases for V and 2 bases for J; bases not matched to a gene: 7. CDR3 length: 15 amino acids.